This T cell receptor (beta chain) originates from a study of shared T cell receptors in the human thymus. The data were produced by immunoSEQ multiplex PCR, yet TCRdb's version contains in-frame clones alone and is incomplete. The repertoire holds hundreds of thousands of clones, over 75% seen once, with roughly 0.0089% in the top ten. V was shortened by 1 base and J by 2 bases, with 9 bases between the two germline ends. The CDR3 is made up of 14 amino acids. Per germline, CDR1 SGHDN and CDR2 FVKESK. The sample was also linked to a second study, of human thymus T cells.

The sequenced material came from thymocytes. This rearrangement joins TRBV14 to TRBJ2-7; the D gene is possibly TRBD2 (5 bases). This TCR derives from a boy in the first two years of life with a congenital heart defect. CDR3 protein: CASSQGGRTYEQYF. The CDR3 DNA reads as TGTGCCAGCAGCCAAGGCGGGCGCACCTACGAGCAGTACTTC.